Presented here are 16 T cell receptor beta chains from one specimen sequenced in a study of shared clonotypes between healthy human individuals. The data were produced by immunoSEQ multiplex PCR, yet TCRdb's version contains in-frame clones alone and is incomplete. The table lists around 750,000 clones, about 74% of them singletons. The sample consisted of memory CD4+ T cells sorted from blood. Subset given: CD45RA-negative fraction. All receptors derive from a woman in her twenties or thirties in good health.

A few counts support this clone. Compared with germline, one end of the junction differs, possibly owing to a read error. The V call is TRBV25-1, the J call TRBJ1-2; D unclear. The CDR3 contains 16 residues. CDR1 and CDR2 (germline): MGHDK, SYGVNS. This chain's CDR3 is CASSEFGLTAKYGYTF. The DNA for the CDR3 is TGTGCCAGCAGTGAATTCGGGTTAACAGCTAAGTATGGCTACACCTTC.

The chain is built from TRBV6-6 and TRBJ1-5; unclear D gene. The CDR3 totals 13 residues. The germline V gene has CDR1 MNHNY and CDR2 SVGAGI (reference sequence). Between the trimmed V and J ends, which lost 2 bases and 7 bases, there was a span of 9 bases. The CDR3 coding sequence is TGTGCCAGCAGTTACGGGGAGAGCCAGCCCCAGCATTTT. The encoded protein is CASSYGESQPQHF.

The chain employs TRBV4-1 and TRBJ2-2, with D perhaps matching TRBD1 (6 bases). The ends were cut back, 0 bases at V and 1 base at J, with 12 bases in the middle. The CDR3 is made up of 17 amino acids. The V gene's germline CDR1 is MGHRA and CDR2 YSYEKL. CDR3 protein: CASSQDGGGVNTGELFF. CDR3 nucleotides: TGCGCCAGCAGCCAAGATGGGGGCGGAGTGAACACCGGGGAGCTGTTTTTT.

The CDR3 region has the DNA TGTGCCAGCAGCCTCGCACCACGGGAGGGGACGCAGTATTTT. It encodes CASSLAPREGTQYF. The chain recombines TRBV7-3 with TRBJ2-3; 8 bases align to TRBD2. The CDR3 is 14 residues long. Germline CDR1 reads SGHTA; CDR2 reads FQGTGA. J gave up 9 bases and V 5 bases, and 10 bases lay outside the gene matches.

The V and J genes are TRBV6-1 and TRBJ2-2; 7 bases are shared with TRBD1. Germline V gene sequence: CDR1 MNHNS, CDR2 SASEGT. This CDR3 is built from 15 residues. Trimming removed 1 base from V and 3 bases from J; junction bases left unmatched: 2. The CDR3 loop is CASSEGGTDTGELFF. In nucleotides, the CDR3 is TGTGCCAGCAGTGAAGGAGGGACAGACACCGGGGAGCTGTTTTTT.

The CDR3, as DNA: TGCGCCAGCAGCCAAGACGCCGGGACAGGGACCAAAAACATTCAGTACTTC. Translating gives CASSQDAGTGTKNIQYF. The chain joins TRBV4-1 to TRBJ2-4, with TRBD1 matching over 9 bases. The ends lost 0 bases at V and 2 bases at J; junction bases unmatched: 5. There are 17 residues in the CDR3. Germline V CDR1 and CDR2: MGHRA, YSYEKL.

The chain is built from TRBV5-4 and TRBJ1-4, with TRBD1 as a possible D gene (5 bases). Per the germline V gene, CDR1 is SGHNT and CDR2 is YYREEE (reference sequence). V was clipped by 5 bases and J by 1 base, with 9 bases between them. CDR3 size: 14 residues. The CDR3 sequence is CASSRDRTNEKLFF. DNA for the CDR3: TGTGCCAGCAGTAGGGACCGAACTAATGAAAAACTGTTTTTT.

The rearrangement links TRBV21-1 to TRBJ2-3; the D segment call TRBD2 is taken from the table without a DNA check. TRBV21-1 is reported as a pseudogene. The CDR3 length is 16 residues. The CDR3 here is CASSKEVSESTDTQYF. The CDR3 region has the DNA TGTGCCAGCAGCAAAGAAGTCAGCGAGAGCACAGATACGCAGTATTTT.

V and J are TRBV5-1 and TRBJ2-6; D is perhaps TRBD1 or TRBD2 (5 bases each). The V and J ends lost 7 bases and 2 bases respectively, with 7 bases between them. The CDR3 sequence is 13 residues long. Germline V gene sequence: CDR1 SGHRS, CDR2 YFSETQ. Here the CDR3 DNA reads TGCGCCAGCGGGACCCCTGGGGCCAACGTCCTGACTTTC. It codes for CASGTPGANVLTF. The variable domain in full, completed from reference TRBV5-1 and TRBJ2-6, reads KAGVTQTPRYLIKTRGQQVTLSCSPISGHRSVSWYQQTPGQGLQFLFEYFSETQRNKGNFPGRFSGRQFSNSRSEMNVSTLELGDSALYLCASGTPGANVLTFGAGSRLTVL.

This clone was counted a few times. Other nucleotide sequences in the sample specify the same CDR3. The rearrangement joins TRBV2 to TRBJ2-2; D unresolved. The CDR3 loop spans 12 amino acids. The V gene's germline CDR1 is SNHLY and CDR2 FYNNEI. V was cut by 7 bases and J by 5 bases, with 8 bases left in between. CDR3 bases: TGTGCCAGCACCCCCAATACCGGGGAGCTGTTTTTT. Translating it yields CASTPNTGELFF.

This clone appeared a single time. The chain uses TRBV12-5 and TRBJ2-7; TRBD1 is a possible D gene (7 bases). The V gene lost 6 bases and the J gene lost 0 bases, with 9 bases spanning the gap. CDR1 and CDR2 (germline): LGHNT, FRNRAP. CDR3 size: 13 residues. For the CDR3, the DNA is TGTGCTAGTGGGCGGGACAGCTCCTACGAGCAGTACTTC. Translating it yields CASGRDSSYEQYF.

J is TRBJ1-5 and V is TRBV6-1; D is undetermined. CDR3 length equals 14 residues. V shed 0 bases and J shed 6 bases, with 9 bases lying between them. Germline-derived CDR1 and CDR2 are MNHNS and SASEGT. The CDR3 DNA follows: TGTGCCAGCAGTGAAGCCCTGTTGGCTCAGCCCCAGCATTTT. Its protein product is CASSEALLAQPQHF.

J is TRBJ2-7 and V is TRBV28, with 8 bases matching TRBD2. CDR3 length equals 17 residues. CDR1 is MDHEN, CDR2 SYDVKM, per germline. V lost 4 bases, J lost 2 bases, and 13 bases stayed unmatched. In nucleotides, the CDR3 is TGTGCCAGCAGTTCCTCCCCCCCGGGAGGGCACGCCTACGAGCAGTACTTC. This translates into CASSSSPPGGHAYEQYF.

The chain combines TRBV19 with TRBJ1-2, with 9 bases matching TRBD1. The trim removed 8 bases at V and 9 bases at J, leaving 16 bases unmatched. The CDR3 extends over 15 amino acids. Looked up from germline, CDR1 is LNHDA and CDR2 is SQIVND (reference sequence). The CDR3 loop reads CASASPGQGFISYTF. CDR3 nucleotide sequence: TGTGCCAGTGCGTCACCGGGACAGGGTTTTATTAGCTACACCTTC.

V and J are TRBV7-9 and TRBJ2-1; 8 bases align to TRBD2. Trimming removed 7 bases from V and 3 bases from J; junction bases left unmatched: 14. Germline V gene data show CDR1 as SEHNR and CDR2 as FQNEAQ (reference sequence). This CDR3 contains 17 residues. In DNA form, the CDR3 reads TGTGCCAGCACCAGCCGGGGGGGAGCGGGCAACTACAATGAGCAGTTCTTC. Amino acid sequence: CASTSRGGAGNYNEQFF.

The CDR3 bases are TGTGCCAGCAGCGTAGATGGCCGAACGCAGGAGCAGTACTTC. Translation: CASSVDGRTQEQYF. The chain links TRBV9 to TRBJ2-7; D not resolved. V dropped 0 bases and J dropped 7 bases, with 14 bases sitting between them. From germline, CDR1 is SGDLS and CDR2 YYNGEE. The CDR3 consists of 14 residues.